These 17 T cell receptor beta chains share one sample of origin, sequenced in a study of blood T cell repertoires in COVID-19. Data came from immunoSEQ multiplex PCR; TCRdb stores just in-frame clones and leaves some out. In the table there are 100,000 to 150,000 clones, roughly 80% of which are singletons. Sequencing was performed on peripheral blood. Receptors originate from a woman aged 55 to 70 with acute or convalescent COVID-19.

This clone appeared a few times. This chain uses TRBV10-1 with TRBJ1-1, with D unresolved. Trimming removed 6 bases from V and 3 bases from J, with 11 bases in between. This CDR3 comprises 13 residues. The germline V gene encodes CDR1 WNHNN and CDR2 SYGVQD (reference sequence). The CDR3 loop reads CASRSRVDTEAFF. The DNA of the CDR3 is TGCGCCAGCAGGTCACGGGTGGACACTGAAGCTTTCTTT.

This clone showed up just a few times. This chain connects TRBV9 to TRBJ1-2; a weak D match, TRBD1 (6 bases). This CDR3 region has 12 residues. The V end was cut by 0 bases, the J end by 13 bases, with 13 bases between. The germline gives CDR1 SGDLS, CDR2 YYNGEE. The CDR3 DNA is TGTGCCAGCAGCGTAGGGGACATGCCAGGCACCTTC. Translation gives CASSVGDMPGTF.

V usage is TRBV6-5 and J usage is TRBJ1-6, with D maybe TRBD1 (6 bases). Germline CDR1 MNHEY, CDR2 SVGAGI. The CDR3 totals 15 residues. V gave up 5 bases and J gave up 9 bases, with 17 bases separating them. The CDR3 nucleotides are TGTGCCAGCAGTCAATCTGGCAGGGGAATTTCACCCCTCCACTTT. The encoded protein is CASSQSGRGISPLHF.

The gene calls are TRBV7-8 and TRBJ2-1, with TRBD2 matching 7 bases. V lost 0 bases to trimming and J lost 5 bases; unmatched junction nucleotides: 19. The CDR3 has 20 residues. Germline lookup yields CDR1 SGHVS and CDR2 FQNEAQ. DNA for the CDR3: TGTGCCAGCAGCTTAGCGGGGGGGTTGACAAGGCTTGGGAACAACAATGAGCAGTTCTTC. It is translated as CASSLAGGLTRLGNNNEQFF.

The J gene is TRBJ1-1, the V gene TRBV7-2; D is ambiguous. V gave up 5 bases and J gave up 6 bases, with 13 bases separating them. The CDR3 covers 13 residues. The germline V gene has CDR1 SGHTA and CDR2 FQGNSA. CDR3 in DNA: TGTGCCAGCAGCCCCCAGGCTTGGGCTGAAGCTTTCTTT. It translates to CASSPQAWAEAFF.

The rearrangement uses TRBV7-3 and TRBJ2-3, with 7 bases lining up with TRBD2. The V gene's germline CDR1 is SGHTA and CDR2 FQGTGA. This CDR3 has 13 amino acids. J gave up 9 bases and V 5 bases, and 8 bases lay outside the gene matches. CDR3 amino acids: CASSDDWGGTQYF. Here the CDR3 DNA reads TGTGCCAGCAGCGATGACTGGGGAGGGACGCAGTATTTT.

The chain links TRBV5-1 to TRBJ2-1; 7 bases match TRBD1. CDR1 is SGHRS and CDR2 is YFSETQ in the germline V gene. The CDR3 runs 14 residues. V dropped 2 bases and J dropped 8; count of bases not matched to a gene: 7. The CDR3 DNA sequence: TGCGCCAGCAGCTTCTTAACCCAGGGGGATGAGCAGTTCTTC. The encoded protein is CASSFLTQGDEQFF. The entire variable domain, with the rest obtained from reference TRBV5-1 and TRBJ2-1, is as follows: KAGVTQTPRYLIKTRGQQVTLSCSPISGHRSVSWYQQTPGQGLQFLFEYFSETQRNKGNFPGRFSGRQFSNSRSEMNVSTLELGDSALYLCASSFLTQGDEQFFGPGTRLTVL.

The chain combines TRBV5-1 with TRBJ1-1; maybe TRBD1 (6 bases). This CDR3 spans 14 amino acids. CDR1 is SGHRS, CDR2 YFSETQ, per germline. The V end lost 2 bases, the J end lost 5 bases, and 13 bases lay between the germline ends. The CDR3 reads CASSFGGQRTEAFF. CDR3 nucleotide sequence: TGCGCCAGCAGCTTCGGCGGACAGAGAACTGAAGCTTTCTTT. The whole variable domain, filled in from reference TRBV5-1 and TRBJ1-1, reads KAGVTQTPRYLIKTRGQQVTLSCSPISGHRSVSWYQQTPGQGLQFLFEYFSETQRNKGNFPGRFSGRQFSNSRSEMNVSTLELGDSALYLCASSFGGQRTEAFFGQGTRLTVV.

This chain connects TRBV10-1 to TRBJ1-1; tentative D call: TRBD1 (6 bases). CDR3 size: 13 residues. Trimming shortened V by 0 bases and J by 8 bases, and 10 bases separated the two germline ends. Germline loops: CDR1 WNHNN, CDR2 SYGVQD (reference sequence). The CDR3 DNA reads as TGCGCCAGCAGTGAGTCGGCAGGGGAAGAAGCTTTCTTT. This translates into CASSESAGEEAFF.

The genes are TRBV20-1 and TRBJ1-6, with D hard to call. The CDR3 is 14 residues long. Germline CDR1 reads DFQATT; CDR2 reads SNEGSKA (reference sequence). Trimming removed 3 bases from V and 6 bases from J, with 12 bases in between. CDR3 DNA: TGCAGTGCTAGTCCCAGAGACTTTAATTCACCCCTCCACTTT. Its translation is CSASPRDFNSPLHF.

Only one count was recorded for this clone. V and J are TRBV9 and TRBJ1-2, with D possibly matching TRBD1 (5 bases). With 4 bases removed from V and 10 bases from J, the gap between germline ends came to 23 bases. The germline CDR1 and CDR2 sequences are SGDLS and YYNGEE. This CDR3 region has 15 residues. The CDR3 spells CASSQAPGLAWVYTF. The CDR3 DNA is TGTGCCAGCAGCCAAGCCCCGGGACTGGCCTGGGTCTACACCTTC.

The chain combines TRBV3-1 (or the pseudogene TRBV3-2) with TRBJ2-1, with 10 positions matching TRBD2. This CDR3 spans 15 amino acids. Losses at the gene ends were 2 bases for V and 11 bases for J; bases not matched to a gene: 9. The germline V gene has CDR1 LGHDT and CDR2 YNNKEL (reference sequence). The DNA for the CDR3 is TGTGCCAGCAGCCAATCTAGCGGGGGTCAAAATAAGCAGTTCTTC. This gives the protein CASSQSSGGQNKQFF.

The genes are TRBV6-6 and TRBJ2-7, with 10 nucleotides matching TRBD1. The CDR3 totals 14 residues. The V gene end was trimmed by 6 bases and the J gene end by 1 base; junction bases not matched to a gene: 3. Germline CDR1 MNHNY, CDR2 SVGAGI (reference sequence). The DNA of the CDR3 is TGTGCCAGCAGGTGGACAGGGGGGTCCTACGAGCAGTACTTC. It codes for CASRWTGGSYEQYF.

The chain is built from TRBV7-9 and TRBJ2-2; D ambiguous. The length of the CDR3 is 15 residues. CDR1 is SEHNR and CDR2 is FQNEAQ in the germline V gene (reference sequence). The V end lost 3 bases, the J end lost 3 bases, and 11 bases lay between the germline ends. The CDR3 is CASSFPSEYTGELFF. As DNA, the CDR3 is TGTGCCAGCAGCTTCCCCTCAGAATACACCGGGGAGCTGTTTTTT.

The chain links TRBV6-1 to TRBJ1-2; a possible D gene is TRBD1 (6 bases). Trimming took 2 bases from V and 5 from J, leaving 12 bases between them. This CDR3 has 14 amino acids. Germline lookup yields CDR1 MNHNS and CDR2 SASEGT. The CDR3 DNA is TGTGCCAGCAGTGAATGGGGGACACCATATGGCTACACCTTC. This encodes CASSEWGTPYGYTF.

This chain connects TRBV19 to TRBJ2-1; no definite D call. Germline V gene sequence: CDR1 LNHDA, CDR2 SQIVND (reference sequence). This CDR3 contains 13 residues. Trimming shortened V by 3 bases and J by 8 bases, and 11 bases separated the two germline ends. CDR3 region: CASSIPSGDEQFF. As DNA, the CDR3 is TGTGCCAGTAGTATCCCTAGTGGCGATGAGCAGTTCTTC. The complete variable domain, with remaining parts taken from reference TRBV19 and TRBJ2-1, reads DGGITQSPKYLFRKEGQNVTLSCEQNLNHDAMYWYRQDPGQGLRLIYYSQIVNDFQKGDIAEGYSVSREKKESFPLTVTSAQKNPTAFYLCASSIPSGDEQFFGPGTRLTVL.

The chain links TRBV5-1 to TRBJ2-1, with TRBD1 matching over 7 bases. Germline CDR1 is SGHRS and CDR2 is YFSETQ. V dropped 4 bases and J dropped 1; count of bases not matched to a gene: 8. This CDR3 spans 16 amino acids. CDR3 in DNA: TGCGCCAGCAGCACAAGGACAGGACAATCCTACAATGAGCAGTTCTTC. It is translated as CASSTRTGQSYNEQFF.